This entry lists 2 T cell receptor beta chains sequenced from one sample in a study of PD-1 blockade in classical Hodgkin lymphoma. Each patient relapsed following autologous stem cell transplantation, and prior brentuximab vedotin exposure differed. Sequencing was performed with immunoSEQ multiplex PCR; in TCRdb, only in-frame clones are kept and a portion is missing. The table has more than 25,000 clones, about four fifths seen once. Sequenced here: peripheral blood mononuclear cells (PBMCs), sampled before the second cycle of nivolumab. These receptor sequences come from a human donor with classical Hodgkin lymphoma.

The chain joins TRBV2 to TRBJ2-2; D is perhaps TRBD1 (5 bases). The CDR3 is 14 residues long. Trimming pared 11 bases from V and 0 bases from J, leaving 13 bases between. Germline V gives CDR1 SNHLY, CDR2 FYNNEI. For the CDR3, the DNA is TGTGCCGGTAAAGAAGGGGCGAACACCGGGGAGCTGTTTTTT. Translation: CAGKEGANTGELFF.

About this clone: This same CDR3 is encoded by further DNA sequences in the sample. The chain carries TRBV28 and TRBJ1-5, with D possibly TRBD1 on 5 matching bases. CDR3 length equals 13 residues. Germline V CDR1 and CDR2: MDHEN, SYDVKM. Trimming pared 5 bases from V and 4 bases from J, leaving 9 bases between. CDR3 in DNA: TGTGCCAGCAGTAGGCAGGGAAATCAGCCCCAGCATTTT. Residues: CASSRQGNQPQHF.